Listed here are 26 T cell receptor beta chains from one sample, sequenced in a study of T cells in Graves' hyperthyroidism and ophthalmopathy. The CDR3 regions of TCR beta were amplified from RNA transcripts. TCR CDR3 underwent first-round RT-PCR with the HTBI primer set. One entry per CDR3 protein results from TCRdb running MiXCR on the multiplex PCR reads. The profile shows 350,000 to 400,000 distinct CDR3 sequences, about 18% of them singletons. Sequenced material: blood. Receptor source: a man aged 18 to 35 with Graves' ophthalmopathy.

The chain joins TRBV10-3 to TRBJ2-5, with D perhaps TRBD1 (6 bases). Per germline, CDR1 ENHRY and CDR2 SYGVKD. The ends were cut back, 4 bases at V and 0 bases at J, with 15 bases in the middle. The CDR3 extends over 16 amino acids. The CDR3 region is CAISGEGQSHQETQYF. The CDR3 DNA reads as TGTGCCATCAGTGGAGAAGGACAGTCCCACCAAGAGACCCAGTACTTC.

The chain is built from TRBV6-4 and TRBJ1-1, with 11 bases matching TRBD1. From germline, CDR1 is MRHNA and CDR2 SNTAGT. The CDR3 consists of 17 residues. V lost 6 bases and J lost 7; bases outside the gene matches: 16. The CDR3 nucleotides are TGTGCCAGCAGCGACCGGGATCGGACAGGGGGCGCTAATGAAGCTTTCTTT. Its protein product is CASSDRDRTGGANEAFF.

The sample holds many counts of this clonotype. The chain has TRBV7-9 and TRBJ2-5; TRBD1 aligns across 7 bases. The germline gives CDR1 SEHNR, CDR2 FQNEAQ (reference sequence). With 6 bases clipped from V and 5 bases from J, the junction kept 12 bases outside the gene matches. This CDR3 spans 15 amino acids. The CDR3 region is CASRRRQGKDETQYF. The CDR3 region has the DNA TGTGCCAGCAGACGAAGACAGGGAAAGGATGAGACCCAGTACTTC.

At least ten counts were recorded for this clonotype. The chain is built from TRBV20-1 and TRBJ2-3; the D call may be TRBD1 or TRBD2 (5 bases each). This CDR3 is built from 12 residues. From germline, CDR1 is DFQATT and CDR2 SNEGSKA (reference sequence). Trimming removed 6 bases from V and 0 bases from J, with 7 bases in between. Here the CDR3 DNA reads TGCAGTGCAGGGGACAGCACAGATACGCAGTATTTT. Translated: CSAGDSTDTQYF.

This clonotype has just one count. J is TRBJ2-2 and V is TRBV10-3, with D perhaps assigned TRBD1 or TRBD2 (6 bases each). V was pared by 3 bases and J by 5 bases, with 16 bases between. The length of the CDR3 is 16 residues. Per germline, CDR1 ENHRY and CDR2 SYGVKD. The CDR3 DNA reads TGTGCCATCAGTGATTCTAGGGGGGCGCGGACCGGGGAGCTGTTTTTT. Translating it yields CAISDSRGARTGELFF.

This clonotype was detected many times. V and J are TRBV12-3 or TRBV12-4 and TRBJ2-7; tentatively, D is TRBD2 (6 bases). V gave up 8 bases and J gave up 6 bases, with 17 bases separating them. The CDR3 has 13 residues. CDR3 sequence reads: CASDSGPGSEQYF. The CDR3 nucleotides are TGTGCCAGCGACTCGGGACCCGGGAGCGAGCAGTACTTC.

V usage is TRBV9 and J usage is TRBJ1-2; TRBD1 is a possible D gene (5 bases). Trimming left V 3 bases short and J 7 bases short, with 16 bases between. CDR1 SGDLS and CDR2 YYNGEE come from the germline V gene. The length of the CDR3 is 14 residues. CDR3 loop: CASSASGSGGGYTF. CDR3 nucleotides: TGTGCCAGCAGCGCCTCCGGGTCGGGGGGTGGCTACACCTTC.

In this sample, this clonotype turned up a few times. This sequence joins TRBV29-1 and TRBJ1-2, with no clear D. The V end lost 7 bases, the J end lost 2 bases, and 14 bases lay between the germline ends. This CDR3 is 13 amino acids long. The germline V gene encodes CDR1 SQVTM and CDR2 ANQGSEA. The CDR3 coding sequence is TGCAGCGCTAACAGCGGTCCCAACTATGGCTACACCTTC. Encoded protein: CSANSGPNYGYTF.

This chain links TRBV25-1 with TRBJ2-3, with 11 bases aligning to TRBD2. V lost 6 bases and J lost 2; bases outside the gene matches: 1. CDR1 is MGHDK, CDR2 SYGVNS, per germline. The CDR3 runs to 14 residues. As DNA, the CDR3 is TGTGCCAGCAGACTAGCGGGGGACACAGATACGCAGTATTTT. Its translation: CASRLAGDTDTQYF.

Comments on this clonotype: At one end, the junction sequence differs from germline, possibly due to a read error. The chain joins TRBV24-1 to TRBJ2-2; TRBD1 is a possible D gene (5 bases). Germline V CDR1 and CDR2: KGHDR, SFDVKD. The CDR3 sequence is 15 residues long. The CDR3 nucleotides read TGTGCCACCAGTGATTTACCCAAAGGCCAAGGGGTGCTGTTTTTT. Protein: CATSDLPKGQGVLFF.

This chain uses TRBV24-1 with TRBJ1-4, with D uncertain. The germline CDR1 and CDR2 sequences are KGHDR and SFDVKD. Trimming shortened V by 4 bases and J by 0 bases, and 2 bases separated the two germline ends. This CDR3 has 13 amino acids. CDR3 sequence reads: CATSDTTNEKLFF. CDR3 nucleotides: TGTGCCACCAGTGACACAACTAATGAAAAACTGTTTTTT.

This clonotype was recorded at least ten times. V and J are TRBV7-3 and TRBJ1-5; D ambiguous. CDR1 is SGHTA and CDR2 is FQGTGA in the germline V gene. Trimming removed 4 bases from V and 5 bases from J, with 9 bases in between. The CDR3 covers 13 residues. The DNA for the CDR3 is TGTGCCAGCAGCTCCCAGCCAGATCAGCCCCAGCATTTT. Residues: CASSSQPDQPQHF.

Note on this clonotype: A much larger clonotype is one base distant, so this may be a read error. This CDR3 reads CASSSAEDEQYF. As DNA, the CDR3 is TGTGCCAGCAGCTCGGCGGAAGACGAGCAGTACTTC. The genes are TRBV5-6 and TRBJ2-7, with D uncertain. In germline, CDR1 is SGHDT, CDR2 YYEEEE. CDR3 length: 12 amino acids. Trimming cost V 3 bases and J 5 bases, with 9 bases left between them.

This clonotype was counted between two and nine times. The CDR3, as DNA: TGCAGTGCTAGGCGGACAGGGGTTGGCTACGAGCAGTACTTC. It translates to CSARRTGVGYEQYF. The genes are TRBV20-1 and TRBJ2-7, with 9 bases fitting TRBD1. The CDR3 sequence is 14 residues long. The ends lost 3 bases at V and 3 bases at J; junction bases unmatched: 6. The germline V gene has CDR1 DFQATT and CDR2 SNEGSKA (reference sequence).

This clonotype was picked up many times. The chain combines TRBV7-9 with TRBJ2-1, with unresolved D. With 3 bases removed from V and 6 bases from J, the gap between germline ends came to 9 bases. This CDR3 is 13 amino acids long. The germline V gene encodes CDR1 SEHNR and CDR2 FQNEAQ (reference sequence). CDR3 in DNA: TGTGCCAGCAGCTTTGGGCCAAGCAATGAGCAGTTCTTC. Translated: CASSFGPSNEQFF.

J is TRBJ2-1 and V is TRBV9, with 15 bases lining up with TRBD2. Germline V gene sequence: CDR1 SGDLS, CDR2 YYNGEE. The CDR3 covers 19 residues. The trim removed 3 bases at V and 2 bases at J, leaving 9 bases unmatched. The CDR3 protein is CASSGPGLAGGQTYNEQFF. In nucleotides, the CDR3 is TGTGCCAGCAGCGGGCCTGGACTAGCGGGGGGGCAGACCTACAATGAGCAGTTCTTC.

The rearrangement joins TRBV28 to TRBJ1-5; 8 bases line up with TRBD1. The CDR3 sequence is 15 residues long. Per the germline V gene, CDR1 is MDHEN and CDR2 is SYDVKM. The junction had 10 bases not matched to a gene; V was cut back by 6 bases and J by 6 bases. This CDR3 is CASRTPDRACQPQHF. CDR3 in DNA: TGTGCCAGCAGGACACCGGACAGGGCATGTCAGCCCCAGCATTTT.

The V call is TRBV27, the J call TRBJ1-1, with D hard to call. CDR1 and CDR2 from the germline V gene are MNHEY and SMNVEV (reference sequence). The V and J ends lost 6 bases and 1 base respectively, with 12 bases between them. This CDR3 has 14 amino acids. The CDR3 protein is CASRLLQPNTEAFF. As DNA, the CDR3 is TGTGCCAGCAGACTCCTCCAGCCGAACACTGAAGCTTTCTTT.

The chain employs TRBV5-1 and TRBJ2-2, with D perhaps matching TRBD1 or TRBD2 (5 bases each). CDR1 is SGHRS and CDR2 is YFSETQ in the germline V gene. The CDR3 spans 17 residues. V was trimmed by 4 bases and J by 0 bases, leaving 16 bases between them. The CDR3, as DNA: TGCGCCAGCAGCCAGGACGGGGCTAACGCGAACACCGGGGAGCTGTTTTTT. Encoded protein: CASSQDGANANTGELFF. The full variable domain, rest sourced from reference TRBV5-1 and TRBJ2-2, is KAGVTQTPRYLIKTRGQQVTLSCSPISGHRSVSWYQQTPGQGLQFLFEYFSETQRNKGNFPGRFSGRQFSNSRSEMNVSTLELGDSALYLCASSQDGANANTGELFFGEGSRLTVL.

The J gene is TRBJ1-4, the V gene TRBV14, with 9 bases that match TRBD1. Germline CDR1 reads SGHDN; CDR2 reads FVKESK. V gave up 2 bases and J gave up 6 bases; unmatched junction bases: 7. The CDR3 covers 16 residues. CDR3 sequence reads: CASSQFLTGGDEKLFF. The CDR3 coding sequence is TGTGCCAGCAGCCAATTCTTGACAGGGGGTGATGAAAAACTGTTTTTT.

This clonotype was observed many times. This chain joins TRBV7-3 and TRBJ2-3; no clear D. V lost 2 bases, J lost 2 bases, and 5 bases lay in between. This CDR3 is 13 amino acids long. CDR1 SGHTA and CDR2 FQGTGA come from the germline V gene. The CDR3 DNA is TGTGCCAGCAGCTTAGGAGCCACAGATACGCAGTATTTT. Amino acids: CASSLGATDTQYF.

At least ten counts were recorded for this clonotype. This chain links TRBV6-1 with TRBJ2-1; perhaps TRBD1 as D (6 bases). This CDR3 has 12 amino acids. Looked up from germline, CDR1 is MNHNS and CDR2 is SASEGT. V lost 6 bases, J lost 7 bases, and 10 bases lay in between. The chain's CDR3 is CASRQGLNEQFF. The CDR3 DNA is TGTGCCAGCAGACAGGGCCTTAATGAGCAGTTCTTC.

This clonotype was found a few times. The chain uses TRBV20-1 and TRBJ1-5; 9 bases align to TRBD1. The V and J ends lost 1 base and 2 bases, in that order; junction bases with no gene match: 15. Germline loops: CDR1 DFQATT, CDR2 SNEGSKA (reference sequence). The CDR3 spans 19 residues. DNA for the CDR3: TGCAGTGCTAGAGGCGCCGGGACAGGGACCATTTCGCGCAATCAGCCCCAGCATTTT. Protein product: CSARGAGTGTISRNQPQHF.

The gene calls are TRBV28 and TRBJ2-2, with D perhaps TRBD1 or TRBD2 (5 bases each). Germline V gene sequence: CDR1 MDHEN, CDR2 SYDVKM. The CDR3 sequence is 15 residues long. Trimming removed 2 bases from V and 1 base from J, with 8 bases in between. CDR3 coding DNA: TGTGCCAGCAGTTTAGGGACGTTGAACACCGGGGAGCTGTTTTTT. Protein: CASSLGTLNTGELFF.

This clonotype was picked up a small number of times. The chain joins TRBV20-1 to TRBJ1-4; D remains unclear. V was trimmed by 5 bases and J by 2 bases, leaving 12 bases between them. CDR3 length: 14 residues. Germline loops: CDR1 DFQATT, CDR2 SNEGSKA (reference sequence). CDR3 amino acids: CSADPLGTNEKLFF. Here the CDR3 DNA reads TGCAGTGCTGACCCTTTAGGGACTAATGAAAAACTGTTTTTT.

The rearrangement links TRBV2 to TRBJ2-3; the D gene is possibly TRBD2 (6 bases). Trimming removed 7 bases from V and 0 bases from J, with 17 bases in between. Per the germline V gene, CDR1 is SNHLY and CDR2 is FYNNEI. The CDR3 is 16 residues long. The CDR3 region is CASIGQPRGSTDTQYF. As DNA, the CDR3 is TGTGCCAGCATTGGACAACCCCGGGGGAGCACAGATACGCAGTATTTT.